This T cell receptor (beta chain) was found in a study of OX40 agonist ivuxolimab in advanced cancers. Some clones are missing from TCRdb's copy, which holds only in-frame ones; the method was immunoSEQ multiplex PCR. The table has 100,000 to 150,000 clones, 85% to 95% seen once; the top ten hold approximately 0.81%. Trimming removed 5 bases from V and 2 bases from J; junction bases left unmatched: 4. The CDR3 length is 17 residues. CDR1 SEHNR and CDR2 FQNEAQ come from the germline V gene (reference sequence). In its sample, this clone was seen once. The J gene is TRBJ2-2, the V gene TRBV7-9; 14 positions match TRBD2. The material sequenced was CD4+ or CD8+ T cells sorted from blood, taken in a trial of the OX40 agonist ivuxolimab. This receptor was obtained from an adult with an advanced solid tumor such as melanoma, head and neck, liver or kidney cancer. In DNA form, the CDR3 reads TGTGCCAGCAGCCGAGGACTAGCGGGAGGTAACACCGGGGAGCTGTTTTTT. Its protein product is CASSRGLAGGNTGELFF.